This is a list of T cell receptor beta chains from one sample in a study of blood T cell repertoires in COVID-19. Method: immunoSEQ multiplex PCR; TCRdb's copy keeps in-frame clones and lacks some. The table includes approximately 100,000 clones, roughly 85% detected once. The sample comprised peripheral blood. The source of these receptors is a woman aged 70-85 years with active or convalescent COVID-19. Both conserved end residues are part of each CDR3. D genes are given only for firm matches. Clone size is not always given. Where it is, it says once, few, many or a class for expanded clones.

TRBJ2-2,TRBD2,TRBV7-2,NA,15,TGTGCCAGCAGCGCGACTAGCCGGAATGGCGGGGAGCTGTTTTTT,CASSATSRNGGELFF
TRBJ2-1,NA,TRBV11-2,NA,15,TGTGCCAGCAGCTTAGGCCGAACAGAAAGCAATGAGCAGTTCTTC,CASSLGRTESNEQFF
TRBJ2-3,TRBD1,TRBV9,NA,15,TGTGCCAGCAGCGTAGGGACAGGGGATCAAGATACGCAGTATTTT,CASSVGTGDQDTQYF
TRBJ2-7,TRBD1,TRBV19,NA,14,TGTGCCAGTAGTATAAGGGACAGACCTTACGAGCAGTACTTC,CASSIRDRPYEQYF
TRBJ2-7,TRBD1,TRBV27,once,17,TGTGCCAGCAGTACAGTGACCGGGACAGGGGGCGCGTACGAGCAGTACTTC,CASSTVTGTGGAYEQYF
TRBJ1-1,NA,TRBV28,NA,15,TGTGCCAGCAGTTTAAACCCGACAATGAACACTGAAGCTTTCTTT,CASSLNPTMNTEAFF
TRBJ2-5,TRBD2,TRBV29-1,NA,16,TGCAGCACTGGACTAGCGGGAGTGGGGCCACAAGAGACCCAGTACTTC,CSTGLAGVGPQETQYF
TRBJ2-3,TRBD2,TRBV7-2,NA,15,TGTGCCAGCAGCTTAGCGTTAGCGGGATATGATACGCAGTATTTT,CASSLALAGYDTQYF
TRBJ2-3,TRBD2,TRBV7-9,NA,16,TGTGCCAGCAGCTTAAGGCTAGCGGGAAACACAGATACGCAGTATTTT,CASSLRLAGNTDTQYF
TRBJ1-1,NA,TRBV2,NA,14,TGTGCCAGCAGTGAGTCATTACAGGGATCTGAAGCTTTCTTT,CASSESLQGSEAFF
TRBJ2-5,TRBD2,TRBV7-2,NA,14,TGTGCCAGCAGCATGCGGGGGGGGCAAGAGACCCAGTACTTC,CASSMRGGQETQYF
TRBJ1-6,TRBD1,TRBV5-8,once,16,TGTGCCAGCAGCTTGGAGGAGGGGGCACGAGATTCACCCCTCCACTTT,CASSLEEGARDSPLHF